This T cell receptor beta chain is drawn from a study of shared clonotypes between healthy human individuals (dated by TCRdb to the early 2020s). Background on the whole study: A couple of women and a few men aged 18 to 49 years were included in the cohort. To increase sequencing depth and limit assay-specific biases, TCR repertoire library preparation and sequencing were carried out by different laboratories using diverse techniques. Each donor's leukapheresis produced roughly between about 0.8 and 10 billion PBMCs. The study deeply sequenced blood TCR repertoires of roughly five healthy adults to estimate repertoire size and the extent of clonotype sharing between individuals.

The donors were healthy, HIV-negative adults who had no recently reported acute infections or vaccinations. Every donor was a Caucasian adult living in Nashville, Tennessee, USA. In the unsorted samples, some 100 million PBMCs were counted, and genomic DNA was extracted using the QIAamp DNA Blood Mini kit. Blood was obtained by leukapheresis, after which PBMCs were separated by Ficoll-Histopaque density gradient centrifugation and cryopreserved in liquid nitrogen vapor phase. Using the deep immunoSEQ assay, TCR CDR3 regions were amplified from genomic DNA by multiplex PCR. Extracted genomic DNA from each cell subset was spread evenly across all wells of several immunoSEQ 96-well plates, with each plate serving as a replicate. For unsorted PBMC, roughly 330 ng of genomic DNA, equivalent to around 30,000 T cell genomes, went into each replicate PCR. Unsorted PBMC genomic DNA was sequenced across ten immunoSEQ deep assay plates. Purified libraries were measured with a Qubit 3.0 fluorometer, size-checked on a Bioanalyzer 2100, and measured again with the KAPA Library Quantification kit. Every immunoSEQ 96-well plate was sequenced on a separate single-read 150-cycle Illumina NextSeq 550 flow cell. Under the source paper's analysis protocol: Because the immunoSEQ output held only junctional sequences and lacked quality scores, the filtering could not match the filtering applied to full-length reads. To assign V/J genes and CDR3, sequences were annotated using PyIR, a Python wrapper for IgBLAST v1.9, with IMGT germline references. Any read was removed if the V/J assignment was weak (E-value above 1e-6), the CDR3 was missing, or the read contained stop codons, out-of-frame junctions, or ambiguous translated residues. V3J clonotypes were defined by identical inferred V gene, J gene, and CDR3 amino acid sequence. The percentage overlap between two repertoires was calculated by dividing the number of shared unique clonotypes by the size of the smaller repertoire. Richness of each repertoire was evaluated using RTK rarefaction, the Chao1 estimator, and Recon v2.1 estimates of unobserved clonotypes. TCRdb's version of the immuneACCESS table is confined to in-frame rearrangements and falls short of the full clone set. An unresolved V gene accounts for under half of the shortfall where checked; the remainder is of unknown origin. For V, J and clone size, that table is used; D and trimming come from the DNA. For this sample the table gives around 530,000 clones, of which around three quarters were detected only once. Of the sample, around 11% falls within the top ten clones.

A word on this clone: Its target antigen remains unknown. The sample holds no much larger clone one base away, and base qualities are not on file.

V is reduced by 7 bases and J by 1 base, leaving a spacing of 14 bases between them. CDR1 and CDR2, per the germline V gene (reference sequence), are LNHDA and SQIVND. Reading from cysteine to phenylalanine, the CDR3 counts 15 amino acids. Here the CDR3 DNA is all that survives: 45 bases in frame from base 1. The research as a whole found: Only blood was sampled, and tissue TCR repertoires likely differ from those in blood. The genetic and exposure-history diversity represented was limited by the small number of donors. Pairwise subsampling led to the expectation that sequencing depth would affect the degree of clonotype sharing among donors.

The clonotype was recovered from a middle-aged woman in good health. Some clones in this sample may be carry-over from other donors' samples. The sample comprised PBMCs. The rearranged chain carries TRBV19 and TRBJ2-4; the D gene cannot be named for sure. At the DNA level, the sequence is TGTGCCAGTAACACAAGAGATGGGGCCAAAAACATTCAGTACTTC. The resulting protein is CASNTRDGAKNIQYF.